This passage covers 32 T cell receptor beta chains from one sample sequenced in a study of cytomegalovirus exposure and HLA in healthy donors. Primers for the PCR totalled 60 Vbeta and 13 Jbeta. Only in-frame clones appear in the TCRdb table, and some are missing; sequencing was by immunoSEQ multiplex PCR. In the table there are 150,000 to 200,000 clones, roughly 71% of which are singletons. Sequences were obtained from PBMCs. All receptors come from a girl between 5 and 17 years old in good health and CMV-seronegative.

This clone came up many times. This chain uses TRBV27 with TRBJ1-4; TRBD1 is a possible D gene (5 bases). V dropped 3 bases and J dropped 11 bases, with 22 bases sitting between them. Germline values: CDR1 MNHEY, CDR2 SMNVEV (reference sequence). The CDR3 runs to 16 residues. This chain's CDR3 is CASSFLPLREDVKLFF. For the CDR3, the DNA is TGTGCCAGCAGTTTCCTCCCGCTCAGGGAGGATGTGAAACTGTTTTTT.

This sequence joins TRBV6-6 and TRBJ1-3, with D maybe TRBD1 (5 bases). This CDR3 contains 15 residues. V was trimmed by 6 bases and J by 0 bases, leaving 12 bases between them. Germline CDR1 and CDR2: MNHNY and SVGAGI (reference sequence). The CDR3 reads CASRSDTVSGNTIYF. CDR3 in DNA: TGTGCCAGCAGGTCGGACACAGTCTCTGGAAACACCATATATTTT.

The genes are TRBV9 and TRBJ2-6, with TRBD1 as a possible D gene (5 bases). V dropped 6 bases and J dropped 0 bases, with 10 bases sitting between them. Germline V CDR1 and CDR2: SGDLS, YYNGEE. The CDR3 loop spans 15 amino acids. As DNA, the CDR3 is TGTGCCAGCATTTTAGGGGTCTCTGGGGCCAACGTCCTGACTTTC. Amino acid sequence: CASILGVSGANVLTF. Full variable domain (rest looked up from reference TRBV9 and TRBJ2-6): DSGVTQTPKHLITATGQRVTLRCSPRSGDLSVYWYQQSLDQGLQFLIQYYNGEERAKGNILERFSAQQFPDLHSELNLSSLELGDSALYFCASILGVSGANVLTFGAGSRLTVL.

Concerning this clone itself: The junction does not match germline at one end; this may be a read error. The J gene is TRBJ2-5, the V gene TRBV12-5; TRBD1 is a possible D gene (6 bases). This CDR3 spans 14 amino acids. Germline-derived CDR1 and CDR2 are LGHNT and FRNRAP. CDR3 sequence reads: CASGPGQNQDTQYF. The DNA of the CDR3 is TGTGCTAGTGGTCCCGGACAGAACCAAGATACCCAGTACTTC.

The chain links TRBV5-6 to TRBJ1-2; the D is unclear. Germline loops: CDR1 SGHDT, CDR2 YYEEEE. Trimming took off 5 bases at V and 7 bases at J, with 9 bases between the two ends. The CDR3 totals 11 residues. Written as DNA, the CDR3 is TGTGCCAGCAGGAATGGAGGTGGCTACACCTTC. This translates into CASRNGGGYTF.

The J gene is TRBJ1-5, the V gene TRBV5-3, with TRBD1 matching 10 bases. TRBV5-3 is recorded as an ORF, its role being uncertain. V shed 5 bases and J 3 bases; nucleotides not matched to a gene: 17. This CDR3 spans 19 amino acids. CDR3 amino acids: CARRPQSGTGANFNQPQHF. In DNA form, the CDR3 reads TGTGCCAGAAGACCCCAATCCGGGACAGGGGCTAACTTCAATCAGCCCCAGCATTTT.

The gene calls are TRBV18 and TRBJ2-3, with TRBD2 matching 12 bases. Germline loops: CDR1 KGHSH, CDR2 LQKENI. The CDR3 covers 16 residues. With 6 bases clipped from V and 1 base from J, the junction kept 5 bases outside the gene matches. CDR3 loop: CASSPRLAGGTDTQYF. The CDR3 region has the DNA TGTGCCAGCTCCCCGAGACTAGCGGGGGGCACAGATACGCAGTATTTT.

This clone was detected a few times. This chain uses TRBV9 with TRBJ2-5; D not resolved. Trimming took off 1 base at V and 1 base at J, with 5 bases between the two ends. This CDR3 is 13 amino acids long. CDR1 is SGDLS and CDR2 is YYNGEE in the germline V gene. In DNA, the CDR3 is TGTGCCAGCAGCGTAATGGCCCAAGAGACCCAGTACTTC. Translation: CASSVMAQETQYF.

A single count supports this clone. The chain couples TRBV5-1 to TRBJ2-7; no clear D. In germline, CDR1 is SGHRS, CDR2 YFSETQ. Trimming removed 2 bases at V and 0 bases at J, with 12 bases between. CDR3 size: 15 residues. CDR3 region: CASSFAADGSYEQYF. The CDR3 DNA follows: TGCGCCAGCAGCTTTGCGGCCGACGGCTCCTACGAGCAGTACTTC.

The chain is built from TRBV6-5 and TRBJ2-1; no reliable D call. Trimming shortened V by 6 bases and J by 8 bases, and 5 bases separated the two germline ends. This CDR3 is 10 amino acids long. CDR1 and CDR2 from the germline V gene are MNHEY and SVGAGI. CDR3 nucleotide sequence: TGTGCCAGCAGGGAGTATGAGCAGTTCTTC. Its protein is CASREYEQFF.

The V and J genes are TRBV5-1 and TRBJ2-3; 10 bases align to TRBD2. The CDR3 loop spans 14 amino acids. Germline loops: CDR1 SGHRS, CDR2 YFSETQ. J lost 4 bases, V lost 1 base, and 0 bases had no gene match. The CDR3, as DNA: TGCGCCAGCAGCTTGAGCGGGGGGGCAGATACGCAGTATTTT. Encoded protein: CASSLSGGADTQYF.

This clone has only a few counts. V and J are TRBV11-2 and TRBJ1-1, with D perhaps matching TRBD1 (5 bases). Germline V gene sequence: CDR1 SGHAT, CDR2 FQNNGV. V was cut by 7 bases and J by 5 bases, with 20 bases left in between. CDR3 length: 15 residues. This chain's CDR3 is CASNTLRGRETEAFF. DNA of the CDR3: TGTGCCAGCAACACCCTACGGGGGAGGGAAACTGAAGCTTTCTTT.

The table lists this clone with a count of one. The chain couples TRBV6-5 to TRBJ2-7; 10 nucleotides align to TRBD1. V was pared by 9 bases and J by 4 bases, with 6 bases of the junction left unmatched. CDR1 MNHEY and CDR2 SVGAGI come from the germline V gene. CDR3 length equals 13 residues. The CDR3 here is CARKRQGAYEQYF. The CDR3 DNA sequence: TGTGCCAGAAAGCGACAGGGGGCTTACGAGCAGTACTTC.

V usage is TRBV5-1 and J usage is TRBJ2-7; maybe TRBD1 (6 bases). The V end lost 3 bases, the J end lost 3 bases, and 16 bases lay between the germline ends. The CDR3 runs to 15 residues. Germline lookup yields CDR1 SGHRS and CDR2 YFSETQ. The CDR3 region is CASSSTWGQNYEQYF. The CDR3 DNA follows: TGCGCCAGCAGCTCCACCTGGGGGCAAAACTACGAGCAGTACTTC.

The rearrangement uses TRBV19 and TRBJ1-1, with 7 positions matching TRBD1. This CDR3 has 13 residues. Germline CDR1 reads LNHDA; CDR2 reads SQIVND (reference sequence). V lost 9 bases, J lost 6 bases, and 10 bases stayed unmatched. CDR3 sequence: CASLLRQGSEAFF. The CDR3, as DNA: TGTGCCAGCCTACTGAGACAGGGTTCTGAAGCTTTCTTT. Supplemented by reference TRBV19 and TRBJ1-1, the full variable domain reads DGGITQSPKYLFRKEGQNVTLSCEQNLNHDAMYWYRQDPGQGLRLIYYSQIVNDFQKGDIAEGYSVSREKKESFPLTVTSAQKNPTAFYLCASLLRQGSEAFFGQGTRLTVV.

CDR3 in DNA: TGTGCCACCAGCAGGGGGCCCATTAATCAGCCCCAGCATTTT. Translating gives CATSRGPINQPQHF. V and J are TRBV15 and TRBJ1-5; possible D gene TRBD1, 5 bases. The germline V and J ends were trimmed by 3 bases and 4 bases, with 10 bases remaining between them. This CDR3 comprises 14 residues. The germline V gene encodes CDR1 LNHNV and CDR2 YYDKDF (reference sequence). Using reference TRBV15 and TRBJ1-5 for the parts outside the CDR3, the full variable domain is DAMVIQNPRYQVTQFGKPVTLSCSQTLNHNVMYWYQQKSSQAPKLLFHYYDKDFNNEADTPDNFQSRRPNTSFCFLDIRSPGLGDTAMYLCATSRGPINQPQHFGDGTRLSIL.

This rearrangement joins TRBV19 to TRBJ1-5, with D tentatively TRBD1 (6 bases). Between the trimmed V and J ends, which lost 0 bases and 2 bases, there was a span of 17 bases. The CDR3 sequence is 18 residues long. Germline CDR1 is LNHDA and CDR2 is SQIVND (reference sequence). The CDR3 protein is CASSIDFPGERGNQPQHF. The CDR3, as DNA: TGTGCCAGTAGTATAGACTTCCCAGGGGAAAGGGGCAATCAGCCCCAGCATTTT.

This chain joins TRBV30 and TRBJ1-5; perhaps TRBD1 as D (5 bases). Trimming cost V 2 bases and J 0 bases, with 11 bases left between them. The CDR3 spans 15 residues. Germline V gene sequence: CDR1 GTSNPN, CDR2 SVGIG (reference sequence). This chain's CDR3 is CAWSRGEYSNQPQHF. CDR3 DNA sequence: TGTGCCTGGAGTCGGGGGGAGTATAGCAATCAGCCCCAGCATTTT.

This clone came up once. The rearrangement joins TRBV6-5 to TRBJ1-1; D gene uncertain. CDR1 and CDR2 from the germline V gene are MNHEY and SVGAGI. The CDR3 sequence is 14 residues long. V was cut by 5 bases and J by 1 base, with 11 bases left in between. CDR3 in amino acids: CASSARAGNTEAFF. The CDR3 bases are TGTGCCAGCAGTGCCCGGGCGGGGAACACTGAAGCTTTCTTT.

The chain carries TRBV19 and TRBJ2-7, with 8 bases aligning to TRBD1. Trimming at V came to 3 bases and at J to 6 bases, leaving 4 bases not matched to a gene. CDR3 length equals 13 residues. Germline loops: CDR1 LNHDA, CDR2 SQIVND (reference sequence). Here the CDR3 reads CASSIGQGGEQYF. CDR3 in DNA: TGTGCCAGTAGTATCGGACAGGGCGGCGAGCAGTACTTC.

This sequence joins TRBV29-1 and TRBJ2-5; maybe TRBD1 (5 bases). CDR3 size: 14 residues. Germline V gene data show CDR1 as SQVTM and CDR2 as ANQGSEA. Trimming removed 0 bases at V and 3 bases at J, with 11 bases between. The CDR3 sequence: CSVEDRTGEETQYF. The CDR3 DNA sequence: TGCAGCGTTGAAGATCGTACAGGCGAAGAGACCCAGTACTTC.

The rearrangement joins TRBV6-4 to TRBJ1-2; D uncertain. The CDR3 is 12 amino acids. The germline V gene encodes CDR1 MRHNA and CDR2 SNTAGT. V lost 2 bases and J lost 2, with 3 bases in between. The CDR3 is CASSDANYGYTF. The CDR3, as DNA: TGTGCCAGCAGTGACGCGAACTATGGCTACACCTTC.

The V call is TRBV9, the J call TRBJ2-1; D uncertain. The CDR3 contains 12 residues. Trimming shortened V by 0 bases and J by 8 bases, and 6 bases separated the two germline ends. The germline V gene has CDR1 SGDLS and CDR2 YYNGEE. CDR3 residues: CASSVVEYEQFF. CDR3 coding DNA: TGTGCCAGCAGCGTAGTGGAGTATGAGCAGTTCTTC.

This clone was recorded only once. The chain carries TRBV18 and TRBJ1-5; D is ambiguous. Germline V gene sequence: CDR1 KGHSH, CDR2 LQKENI. The CDR3 spans 15 residues. The germline V and J ends were trimmed by 0 bases and 2 bases, with 8 bases remaining between them. CDR3: CASSPPPEGNQPQHF. The CDR3 nucleotides read TGTGCCAGCTCACCACCCCCAGAAGGCAATCAGCCCCAGCATTTT.

The chain is built from TRBV9 and TRBJ2-1, with D tentatively TRBD2 (7 bases). Trimming took off 4 bases at V and 7 bases at J, with 21 bases between the two ends. The CDR3 spans 16 residues. CDR1 SGDLS and CDR2 YYNGEE come from the germline V gene. DNA of the CDR3: TGTGCCAGCAGCCCCCCCCGTGGGGGGGGCCAAAATGAGCAGTTCTTC. Amino acid sequence: CASSPPRGGGQNEQFF. The full variable domain, in which reference TRBV9 and TRBJ2-1 provide the parts outside the CDR3, is DSGVTQTPKHLITATGQRVTLRCSPRSGDLSVYWYQQSLDQGLQFLIQYYNGEERAKGNILERFSAQQFPDLHSELNLSSLELGDSALYFCASSPPRGGGQNEQFFGPGTRLTVL.

The rearrangement uses TRBV7-9 and TRBJ1-2; D call uncertain. The CDR3 runs 13 residues. Between the trimmed V and J ends, which lost 2 bases and 4 bases, there was a span of 8 bases. Germline V CDR1 and CDR2: SEHNR, FQNEAQ (reference sequence). The CDR3 is CASSLYRLYGYTF. The CDR3 bases are TGTGCCAGCAGCTTATACCGACTCTATGGCTACACCTTC.

This chain connects TRBV6-5 to TRBJ2-7; 12 nucleotides line up with TRBD2. V dropped 3 bases and J dropped 7; count of bases not matched to a gene: 10. The germline CDR1 and CDR2 sequences are MNHEY and SVGAGI. CDR3 size: 16 residues. For the CDR3, the DNA is TGTGCCAGCAGTTATCTCGGACTAGCGGGGCGGCCGGAGCAGTACTTC. This encodes CASSYLGLAGRPEQYF.

This chain connects TRBV5-1 to TRBJ1-4, with D maybe TRBD1 (6 bases). This CDR3 is 13 amino acids long. CDR1 is SGHRS and CDR2 is YFSETQ in the germline V gene. The ends were cut back, 4 bases at V and 7 bases at J, with 11 bases in the middle. In DNA, the CDR3 is TGCGCCAGCAGCCCCAGGGGAGCTGAAAAACTGTTTTTT. It encodes CASSPRGAEKLFF.

The rearrangement joins TRBV18 to TRBJ1-4; D unresolved. Germline V CDR1 and CDR2: KGHSH, LQKENI. The CDR3 has 14 amino acids. V was pared by 0 bases and J by 8 bases, with 10 bases between. CDR3 sequence: CASSPPSGTEKLFF. The CDR3 region has the DNA TGTGCCAGCTCACCACCGTCCGGTACCGAAAAACTGTTTTTT.

The chain links TRBV19 to TRBJ2-2; D uncertain. Trimming took off 7 bases at V and 0 bases at J, with 9 bases between the two ends. The CDR3 totals 14 residues. Germline CDR1 reads LNHDA; CDR2 reads SQIVND (reference sequence). The chain's CDR3 is CASKFTPNTGELFF. The CDR3 DNA is TGTGCCAGTAAATTCACTCCGAACACCGGGGAGCTGTTTTTT.

This clone occurred once. The V gene is TRBV4-1, the J gene TRBJ1-6; D unclear. Germline lookup yields CDR1 MGHRA and CDR2 YSYEKL. The CDR3 totals 16 residues. Trimming removed 0 bases from V and 7 bases from J, with 13 bases in between. Here the CDR3 reads CASSQDRPGQNSPLHF. CDR3 coding DNA: TGCGCCAGCAGCCAAGATCGCCCAGGTCAGAATTCACCCCTCCACTTT.

The chain employs TRBV6-6 and TRBJ2-5, with a possible D match to TRBD1 (6 bases). V was pared by 8 bases and J by 3 bases, with 13 bases between. Germline CDR1 reads MNHNY; CDR2 reads SVGAGI (reference sequence). The CDR3 consists of 13 residues. CDR3 sequence: CASFGRTEETQYF. CDR3 nucleotide sequence: TGTGCCAGCTTTGGTCGGACAGAAGAGACCCAGTACTTC.